The subject of this entry is one T cell receptor (beta chain). The data are from a study of blood T cell repertoires in COVID-19. Method: immunoSEQ multiplex PCR; TCRdb's copy keeps in-frame clones and lacks some. The sample contains about 140,000 clones, roughly 81% of which appear only once. The V and J ends lost 4 bases and 5 bases respectively, with 15 bases between them. Germline values: CDR1 SQVTM, CDR2 ANQGSEA. This CDR3 contains 14 residues. Sequences were obtained from PBMCs or T cells enriched from blood (not recorded which). The clonotype originates from a woman in her forties or fifties with acute COVID-19. The gene calls are TRBV29-1 and TRBJ2-1, with D maybe TRBD2 (6 bases). The CDR3 sequence is CSVVRDSGDNEQFF. DNA of the CDR3: TGCAGCGTTGTTCGGGACTCTGGGGACAATGAGCAGTTCTTC.